This is a list of T cell receptor beta chains from one sample in a study of T-cell reconstitution after alpha-beta-depleted transplantation in children. TCRdb re-called the PCR reads with MiXCR, one entry per CDR3 protein. The table shows more than 300,000 distinct CDR3 sequences, with roughly 17% occurring only once. The source material was PBMCs, mostly from graft donor cells, sampled 360 days after TCRalphabeta/CD19-depleted stem cell transplant. The receptors were sampled from a male patient between 2 and 10 years old who had a stem cell transplant for acute lymphoblastic leukemia, so the T cells may come from the graft donor. CDR3s leave out the opening cysteine and the closing phenylalanine or tryptophan.

j_gene	v_gene	CDR3aa
TRBJ2-3	TRBV20-1	RPSQGSTDTQY
TRBJ2-7	TRBV9	ASSVGTNSLYEQY
TRBJ1-5	TRBV24-1	ATSDTQDRGGNQPQH
TRBJ2-7	TRBV4-2	ASSQGRPASYEQY
TRBJ2-2	TRBV6-5	ASSYSMGRYFSGELF
TRBJ1-5	TRBV12-3/TRBV12-4	ASRQAAWDQPQH
TRBJ2-7	TRBV15	ATSLRGQMSYEQY
TRBJ2-7	TRBV10-2	ASRGPTGTEEQY
TRBJ2-7	TRBV12-3/TRBV12-4	ASSLDPWLAGASYEQY
TRBJ2-7	TRBV20-1	SARYRTGTAYEQY
TRBJ2-7	TRBV15	ATSYIWAEQY
TRBJ1-1	TRBV25-1	ASRLTLGGEAF
TRBJ2-3	TRBV5-5	ASSRTGTAVGDTQY
TRBJ2-7	TRBV4-2	ASSQDLGLADYEQY
TRBJ2-7	TRBV7-8	ASSLRQGARGYEQY
TRBJ1-1	TRBV30	AWKEGPEAF
TRBJ1-1	TRBV6-5	ASSYGDWNTEAF
TRBJ2-3	TRBV7-6	ASSLEGRLADTDTQY
TRBJ2-2	TRBV2	ASRAGTGELF
TRBJ1-4	TRBV14	ASSQPGEKLF
TRBJ1-6	TRBV19	ASSTSGRRPPLH
TRBJ2-5	TRBV7-3	ASSLWGSRQETQY
TRBJ2-3	TRBV5-1	ASSPEGAGGTDTQY
TRBJ2-5	TRBV29-1	SISPPTSGQETQY
TRBJ2-1	TRBV3-1	ASSQGQGVNEQF
TRBJ1-5	TRBV27	ASSFGTASNQPQH
TRBJ2-7	TRBV5-1	ASREGDFHEQY
TRBJ1-1	TRBV28	ASSLYVSGGARTEAF
TRBJ2-1	TRBV29-1	SVLLAYNEQF
TRBJ2-1	TRBV6-2/TRBV6-3	ASSYSRIGYNEQF
TRBJ2-1	TRBV20-1	SAGGLAGGDEQF
TRBJ1-4	TRBV6-2/TRBV6-3	ASSYRQGRATATNEKLF
TRBJ2-3	TRBV20-1	SAFPSINTQY
TRBJ2-1	TRBV5-6	ASGRGIYNEQF
TRBJ2-1	TRBV12-3/TRBV12-4	ASSFSGISPIEQF
TRBJ2-2	TRBV30	AWSPPIGELF
TRBJ2-7	TRBV4-1	ASSQASSGRGVYEQY
TRBJ1-5	TRBV6-2/TRBV6-3	ASSPTDRVQPQH
TRBJ1-2	TRBV28	ASSLWPVGYT
TRBJ2-3	TRBV11-2	ASSLGGLAGSFCTDTQY
TRBJ1-4	TRBV20-1	SASRGQANDRLF
TRBJ2-3	TRBV30	AWSSGGPADTQY
TRBJ1-2	TRBV6-1	ASSRQGSDGYT
TRBJ1-1	TRBV6-2/TRBV6-3	ASSHGGTTEAF
TRBJ1-2	TRBV10-3	AIAGGYYGYT
TRBJ1-5	TRBV29-1	SYKGTAGIKAQH
TRBJ1-2	TRBV29-1	SVQGPDGYT